These 25 T cell receptor beta chains were all obtained from the same sample, sequenced in a study of CD8 T cells in ankylosing spondylitis. MiXCR, run by TCRdb on the 5' RACE reads, gives a single entry per CDR3 protein. Of some 340,000 distinct CDR3 sequences in the sample, 14% to 15% are singletons; the top ten hold around 1%. Sequenced: blood, either unsorted or a sorted T cell fraction (not recorded which). Receptors originate from a male donor with ankylosing spondylitis or in good health (not recorded which).

This clonotype occurred a few times. CDR3 in DNA: TGCAGTGCTACCGCACACAGGACTAGCACAGATACGCAGTATTTT. Its translation is CSATAHRTSTDTQYF. This chain connects TRBV20-1 to TRBJ2-3; D possibly uses TRBD1 or TRBD2 (5 bases each). Trimming took off 4 bases at V and 0 bases at J, with 14 bases between the two ends. The length of the CDR3 is 15 residues. The germline V gene has CDR1 DFQATT and CDR2 SNEGSKA (reference sequence).

This chain links TRBV12-3 or TRBV12-4 with TRBJ1-1, with no clear D. V was clipped by 7 bases and J by 1 base, with 4 bases between them. The length of the CDR3 is 11 residues. The CDR3 nucleotides read TGTGCCAGCACCAAGAACACTGAAGCTTTCTTT. Translating gives CASTKNTEAFF.

The gene calls are TRBV20-1 and TRBJ1-1; TRBD1 might be the D (5 bases). Germline V gene lookup returns CDR1 DFQATT and CDR2 SNEGSKA (reference sequence). Between the trimmed V and J ends, which lost 6 bases and 1 base, there was a span of 6 bases. The CDR3 length is 11 residues. The CDR3 DNA is TGCAGTGCCGACAGGAACACTGAAGCTTTCTTT. Its translation is CSADRNTEAFF.

The chain combines TRBV20-1 with TRBJ2-3, with 13 positions matching TRBD2. CDR3 length: 13 amino acids. The germline CDR1 and CDR2 sequences are DFQATT and SNEGSKA (reference sequence). The CDR3 DNA is TGCAGCCGGACTAGCGGGAGTGTGGATACGCAGTATTTT. Amino acids: CSRTSGSVDTQYF.

This clonotype has a handful of counts. The chain recombines TRBV12-3 or TRBV12-4 with TRBJ2-1; D might be TRBD1 (5 bases). Trimming pared 5 bases from V and 5 bases from J, leaving 16 bases between. The CDR3 has 15 residues. The CDR3 is CASSPADKPHNEQFF. CDR3 sequence (DNA): TGTGCCAGCAGTCCCGCGGACAAACCGCACAATGAGCAGTTCTTC.

The chain joins TRBV7-2 to TRBJ2-1; the match to TRBD1 covers 9 bases. Germline lookup yields CDR1 SGHTA and CDR2 FQGNSA. With 2 bases clipped from V and 5 bases from J, the junction kept 4 bases outside the gene matches. The length of the CDR3 is 15 residues. DNA for the CDR3: TGTGCCAGCAGCTTAAGCGGGACAGGGAACAATGAGCAGTTCTTC. It encodes CASSLSGTGNNEQFF.

This clonotype was seen a handful of times. The V call is TRBV12-3 or TRBV12-4, the J call TRBJ2-7; D gene unclear. Trimming took off 5 bases at V and 4 bases at J, with 12 bases between the two ends. The CDR3 contains 13 residues. CDR3 coding DNA: TGTGCCAGCAGTCTTTCACCCCCGTACGAGCAGTACTTC. Protein: CASSLSPPYEQYF.

V gene TRBV25-1 combines with J gene TRBJ1-1; no reliable D call. Trimming shortened V by 2 bases and J by 0 bases, and 13 bases separated the two germline ends. This CDR3 contains 16 residues. Germline values: CDR1 MGHDK, CDR2 SYGVNS. The CDR3 nucleotides are TGTGCCAGCAGTGAAGCCCTCGAGGGTATGAACACTGAAGCTTTCTTT. Translating it yields CASSEALEGMNTEAFF.

The V gene is TRBV7-2, the J gene TRBJ1-1; TRBD1 matches at 7 bases. CDR1 SGHTA and CDR2 FQGNSA come from the germline V gene. After removal of 5 bases from V and 3 bases from J, the junction contained 9 bases not matched to a gene. The CDR3 contains 15 residues. This CDR3 is CASSPWTGDYTEAFF. The CDR3 DNA is TGTGCCAGCAGCCCCTGGACAGGAGACTACACTGAAGCTTTCTTT.

The V and J genes are TRBV20-1 and TRBJ2-3, with 8 bases fitting TRBD2. Trimming took 6 bases from V and 6 from J; bases not matched to a gene: 11. Germline V gene sequence: CDR1 DFQATT, CDR2 SNEGSKA (reference sequence). CDR3 length equals 14 residues. DNA of the CDR3: TGCAGTGCCGCGTGGCTAGCGGGTACCGATACGCAGTATTTT. The encoded protein is CSAAWLAGTDTQYF.

The V call is TRBV7-6, the J call TRBJ2-1; D could derive from TRBD1 or TRBD2 (5 bases each). Germline CDR1 SGHVS, CDR2 FNYEAQ. The CDR3 runs to 14 residues. Trimming left V 5 bases short and J 4 bases short, with 12 bases between. Here the CDR3 DNA reads TGTGCCAGCAGCCCCCGGGACCCTTACAATGAGCAGTTCTTC. As protein: CASSPRDPYNEQFF.

The genes are TRBV20-1 and TRBJ2-5; the D gene is possibly TRBD2 (5 bases). The V and J ends lost 1 base and 4 bases respectively, with 7 bases between them. CDR3 length: 12 amino acids. Per the germline V gene, CDR1 is DFQATT and CDR2 is SNEGSKA (reference sequence). The CDR3: CSARGGRETQYF. The CDR3 nucleotides are TGCAGTGCTAGAGGTGGGAGAGAGACCCAGTACTTC.

This clonotype was recorded a few times. CDR3 sequence reads: CASSLVWGRLAGPNEQFF. CDR3 coding DNA: TGTGCCAGCAGTTTAGTCTGGGGCCGACTAGCGGGACCTAATGAGCAGTTCTTC. The chain uses TRBV12-3 or TRBV12-4 and TRBJ2-1; 11 nucleotides align to TRBD2. This CDR3 spans 18 amino acids. The trim removed 1 base at V and 7 bases at J, leaving 12 bases unmatched.

The rearrangement joins TRBV15 to TRBJ2-7, with D hard to call. The CDR3 runs 13 residues. Per germline, CDR1 LNHNV and CDR2 YYDKDF (reference sequence). V dropped 6 bases and J dropped 0 bases, with 9 bases sitting between them. CDR3 in amino acids: CATSRRFSYEQYF. DNA of the CDR3: TGTGCCACCAGTCGGAGATTCTCCTACGAGCAGTACTTC.

This clonotype has a handful of counts. The chain uses TRBV9 and TRBJ2-5; D not resolved. Germline values: CDR1 SGDLS, CDR2 YYNGEE. The CDR3 is 14 amino acids. Trimming shortened V by 0 bases and J by 2 bases, and 8 bases separated the two germline ends. In DNA form, the CDR3 reads TGTGCCAGCAGCGTAGCCTCGGCTCAAGAGACCCAGTACTTC. Translating gives CASSVASAQETQYF.

The rearrangement uses TRBV6-1 and TRBJ2-3; D gene uncertain. The CDR3 sequence is 12 residues long. Germline V gene data show CDR1 as MNHNS and CDR2 as SASEGT. Trimming stripped 0 bases from V and 6 bases from J, with 4 bases between. CDR3 amino acids: CASSEAGDTQYF. Written as DNA, the CDR3 is TGTGCCAGCAGTGAAGCCGGGGATACGCAGTATTTT.

This chain links TRBV12-3 or TRBV12-4 with TRBJ2-6; 11 bases fit TRBD2. V was pared by 8 bases and J by 0 bases, with 6 bases of the junction left unmatched. This CDR3 contains 17 residues. The CDR3 sequence is CASLLAGGLSGANVLTF. Here the CDR3 DNA reads TGTGCCAGCCTCTTAGCGGGGGGGCTCTCTGGGGCCAACGTCCTGACTTTC.

The chain joins TRBV30 to TRBJ1-6; unclear D gene. The CDR3 is 15 amino acids. In germline, CDR1 is GTSNPN, CDR2 SVGIG (reference sequence). The germline V and J ends were trimmed by 3 bases and 4 bases, with 13 bases remaining between them. CDR3 amino acids: CAWSGLNEYNSPLHF. The CDR3 DNA is TGTGCCTGGAGCGGACTCAACGAGTATAATTCACCCCTCCACTTT.

This clonotype appeared a few times. The chain couples TRBV5-1 to TRBJ2-2, with D uncertain. Trimming took off 0 bases at V and 8 bases at J, with 5 bases between the two ends. CDR3 size: 12 residues. Germline CDR1 reads SGHRS; CDR2 reads YFSETQ. CDR3 DNA sequence: TGCGCCAGCAGCTTGGAGATGGGGGAGCTGTTTTTT. Translation gives CASSLEMGELFF.

In its sample, this clonotype was seen a few times. The V gene is TRBV7-9, the J gene TRBJ2-5; D is undetermined. The CDR3 has 12 residues. V dropped 2 bases and J dropped 6 bases, with 7 bases sitting between them. Germline V gives CDR1 SEHNR, CDR2 FQNEAQ (reference sequence). The CDR3 region is CASSLSRKTQYF. CDR3 DNA sequence: TGTGCCAGCAGCTTAAGTCGAAAGACCCAGTACTTC.

Only a few counts were recorded for this clonotype. V gene TRBV3-1 combines with J gene TRBJ2-5, with D possibly being TRBD2 (6 bases). V was clipped by 2 bases and J by 2 bases, with 12 bases between them. Germline CDR1 LGHDT, CDR2 YNNKEL (reference sequence). The length of the CDR3 is 15 residues. CDR3 DNA sequence: TGTGCCAGCAGCCAATGGGGGGAGGCTCAAGAGACCCAGTACTTC. Its translation: CASSQWGEAQETQYF.

The rearrangement uses TRBV5-6 and TRBJ2-4, with D hard to call. The ends were cut back, 0 bases at V and 0 bases at J, with 10 bases in the middle. CDR1 is SGHDT, CDR2 YYEEEE, per germline. The CDR3 runs to 16 residues. CDR3: CASSLGQTLAKNIQYF. CDR3 coding DNA: TGTGCCAGCAGCTTGGGGCAGACGCTAGCCAAAAACATTCAGTACTTC.

This clonotype was seen a handful of times. This chain connects TRBV5-1 to TRBJ2-1, with TRBD2 identical over 8 bases. The CDR3 is made up of 17 amino acids. V was clipped by 5 bases and J by 1 base; unmatched bases: 11. Germline CDR1 is SGHRS and CDR2 is YFSETQ. The CDR3 DNA is TGCGCCAGCAGAGGTCGGGGCCTAGCGGGTTCCTACAATGAGCAGTTCTTC. Its protein product is CASRGRGLAGSYNEQFF. The entire variable domain, with the rest obtained from reference TRBV5-1 and TRBJ2-1, is as follows: KAGVTQTPRYLIKTRGQQVTLSCSPISGHRSVSWYQQTPGQGLQFLFEYFSETQRNKGNFPGRFSGRQFSNSRSEMNVSTLELGDSALYLCASRGRGLAGSYNEQFFGPGTRLTVL.

This clonotype was observed a handful of times. In DNA form, the CDR3 reads TGTGCCAGCAGCGATAGCGGGAGGGCCCTCTCGCAGTATTTT. Protein: CASSDSGRALSQYF. The chain combines TRBV6-1 with TRBJ2-3, with 11 nucleotides matching TRBD2. V was clipped by 6 bases and J by 10 bases; unmatched bases: 9. The CDR3 runs to 14 residues. Germline V gives CDR1 MNHNS, CDR2 SASEGT.

The rearrangement uses TRBV3-1 and TRBJ2-2; D gene uncertain. CDR1 and CDR2 (germline): LGHDT, YNNKEL (reference sequence). V was cut by 1 base and J by 5 bases, with 11 bases left in between. This CDR3 contains 15 residues. CDR3 DNA: TGTGCCAGCAGCCAAGTCGGGTCAAGTACCGGGGAGCTGTTTTTT. Amino acid sequence: CASSQVGSSTGELFF.